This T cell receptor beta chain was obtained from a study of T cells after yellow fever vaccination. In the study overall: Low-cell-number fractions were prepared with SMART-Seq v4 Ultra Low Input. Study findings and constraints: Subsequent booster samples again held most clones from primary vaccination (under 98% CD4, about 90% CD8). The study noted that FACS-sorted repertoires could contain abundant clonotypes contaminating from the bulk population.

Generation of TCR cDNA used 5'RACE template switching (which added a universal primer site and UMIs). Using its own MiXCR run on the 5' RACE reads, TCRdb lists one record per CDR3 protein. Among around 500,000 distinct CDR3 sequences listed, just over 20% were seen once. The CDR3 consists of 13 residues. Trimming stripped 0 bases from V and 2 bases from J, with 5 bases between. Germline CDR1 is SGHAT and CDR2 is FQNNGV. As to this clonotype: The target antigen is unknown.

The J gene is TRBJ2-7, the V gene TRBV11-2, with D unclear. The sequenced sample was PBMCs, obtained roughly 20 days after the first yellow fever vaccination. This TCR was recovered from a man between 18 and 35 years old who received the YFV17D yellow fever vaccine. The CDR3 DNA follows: TGTGCCAGCAGCTTAGATGCGCCCTACGAGCAGTACTTC. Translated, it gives CASSLDAPYEQYF. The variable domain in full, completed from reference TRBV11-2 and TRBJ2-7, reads EAGVAQSPRYKIIEKRQSVAFWCNPISGHATLYWYQQILGQGPKLLIQFQNNGVVDDSQLPKDRFSAERLKGVDSTLKIQPAKLEDSAVYLCASSLDAPYEQYFGPGTRLTVT.